This T cell receptor (beta chain) emerged from a study of beta chain features in type 1 diabetes. The length of the CDR3 is 13 residues. It was via CD45RO/CCR7/CD25/CD127/CD95/CD27 that CD4+ naive, central memory, regulatory and stem cell-like memory cells were sorted. Reverse transcription of all isolated RNA meant that expressed TCRB transcripts were sequenced. Some clones are missing from TCRdb's copy, which holds only in-frame ones; the method was immunoSEQ multiplex PCR. The sample has 120,000 to 150,000 clones, around 9.3% seen once; the top ten hold around 1.4%. This clone has ten or more counts. Its antigen remains unknown. Findings and limits, study-wide: It was among patients, rather than healthy donors, that naive, central memory and Treg TCRB repertoires appeared more similar. PCR might show a preference for shorter templates, equally across patients and controls.

The sequence was obtained from a man aged 18 to 29 in good health. The chain links TRBV21-1 to TRBJ1-2; whether TRBD1, the table's D call, matches the DNA was not checked. TRBV21-1 is listed as a pseudogene. The specimen sequenced was naive CD4+ T cells from blood. Here the CDR3 DNA reads TGTGCCAGCAGCAGATACAGGGGTGGTGGCTACACCTTC. It translates to CASSRYRGGGYTF.